The 20 T cell receptor beta chains reported below all come from one sample, sequenced in a study of shared clonotypes between healthy human individuals. Naive-designated CD8 cells lacked CD45RO, were positively enriched for CCR7, and omitted terminally differentiated effector memory CD45RA+ cells. Method: immunoSEQ multiplex PCR; TCRdb's copy keeps in-frame clones and lacks some. Among about 2 million clones, about 95% were seen once, and the ten largest hold about 1.1%. Specimen: naive CD8+ T cells sorted from blood. Receptors were obtained from a man aged 18 to 30 in good health.

The rearrangement uses TRBV27 and TRBJ2-3, with a weak D call TRBD2 (7 bases). There are 16 residues in the CDR3. Trimming cost V 4 bases and J 5 bases, with 19 bases left between them. Germline V gene lookup returns CDR1 MNHEY and CDR2 SMNVEV (reference sequence). The DNA for the CDR3 is TGTGCCAGCAGTTCGGAAATCGGGGGGCGGGGAGATACGCAGTATTTT. Encoded protein: CASSSEIGGRGDTQYF.

This clone was seen just once. The chain couples TRBV5-6 to TRBJ2-7; D gene uncertain. The CDR3 is made up of 14 amino acids. Germline values: CDR1 SGHDT, CDR2 YYEEEE. The germline V and J ends were trimmed by 4 bases and 2 bases, with 13 bases remaining between them. In DNA, the CDR3 is TGTGCCAGCAGCCCCCAGGCCTGGACCTACGAGCAGTACTTC. It is translated as CASSPQAWTYEQYF. Together with reference TRBV5-6 and TRBJ2-7, the CDR3 gives the full variable domain: DAGVTQSPTHLIKTRGQQVTLRCSPKSGHDTVSWYQQALGQGPQFIFQYYEEEERQRGNFPDRFSGHQFPNYSSELNVNALLLGDSALYLCASSPQAWTYEQYFGPGTRLTVT.

Comment on this clone: This CDR3 is also generated by other DNA sequences in the sample. The rearrangement joins TRBV9 to TRBJ1-2; a possible D gene is TRBD1 (5 bases). Germline loops: CDR1 SGDLS, CDR2 YYNGEE. CDR3 length: 14 amino acids. The V end lost 2 bases, the J end lost 4 bases, and 12 bases lay between the germline ends. CDR3 protein: CASSVGGGVYGYTF. The CDR3 region has the DNA TGTGCCAGCAGCGTGGGCGGAGGGGTCTATGGCTACACCTTC.

This chain links TRBV7-9 with TRBJ2-5; 12 nucleotides match TRBD2. The CDR3 sequence is 16 residues long. V dropped 5 bases and J dropped 0; count of bases not matched to a gene: 4. Germline CDR1 reads SEHNR; CDR2 reads FQNEAQ (reference sequence). This CDR3 reads CASSPTSGGYQETQYF. CDR3 nucleotides: TGTGCCAGCAGCCCCACTAGCGGGGGGTACCAAGAGACCCAGTACTTC.

The chain couples TRBV6-5 to TRBJ2-2; TRBD1 aligns across 7 bases. The trim removed 4 bases at V and 0 bases at J, leaving 5 bases unmatched. This CDR3 is 16 amino acids long. CDR1 and CDR2 from the germline V gene are MNHEY and SVGAGI. CDR3 residues: CASSFDTGANTGELFF. The CDR3 DNA is TGTGCCAGCAGTTTTGATACAGGGGCGAACACCGGGGAGCTGTTTTTT.

The chain employs TRBV7-9 and TRBJ2-3; D is unresolved. With 5 bases removed from V and 5 bases from J, the gap between germline ends came to 11 bases. Germline V gene sequence: CDR1 SEHNR, CDR2 FQNEAQ (reference sequence). The CDR3 runs 13 residues. The DNA of the CDR3 is TGTGCCAGCAGCCTGCTTCCCTTAGATACGCAGTATTTT. As protein: CASSLLPLDTQYF.

This chain connects TRBV29-1 to TRBJ2-6; TRBD2 agrees at 14 bases. Per the germline V gene, CDR1 is SQVTM and CDR2 is ANQGSEA. Trimming took 7 bases from V and 0 from J; bases not matched to a gene: 5. This CDR3 spans 17 amino acids. CDR3 residues: CSGKTSGGASGANVLTF. The DNA for the CDR3 is TGCAGCGGCAAGACTAGCGGGGGGGCCTCTGGGGCCAACGTCCTGACTTTC.

V and J are TRBV28 and TRBJ2-7; 7 bases agree with TRBD1. The V gene's germline CDR1 is MDHEN and CDR2 SYDVKM. The ends lost 6 bases at V and 0 bases at J; junction bases unmatched: 14. CDR3 length: 17 amino acids. This CDR3 reads CASRTSFNGTASYEQYF. DNA for the CDR3: TGTGCCAGCAGGACTTCCTTTAACGGGACAGCCTCCTACGAGCAGTACTTC. Complete variable domain (other parts from reference TRBV28 and TRBJ2-7): DVKVTQSSRYLVKRTGEKVFLECVQDMDHENMFWYRQDPGLGLRLIYFSYDVKMKEKGDIPEGYSVSREKKERFSLILESASTNQTSMYLCASRTSFNGTASYEQYFGPGTRLTVT.

The chain has TRBV4-1 and TRBJ1-1; D unresolved. CDR3 length: 16 residues. Germline CDR1 reads MGHRA; CDR2 reads YSYEKL. Trimming left V 0 bases short and J 1 base short, with 12 bases between. The CDR3 coding sequence is TGCGCCAGCAGCCAAGATGTGGAGGCCGGGAACACTGAAGCTTTCTTT. It yields the protein CASSQDVEAGNTEAFF.

V usage is TRBV6-1 and J usage is TRBJ1-6; D is perhaps TRBD1 (6 bases). This CDR3 has 14 residues. Germline V gene lookup returns CDR1 MNHNS and CDR2 SASEGT. V lost 1 base to trimming and J lost 9 bases, with 10 bases between them. This CDR3 is CASSEVTGTSPLHF. CDR3 bases: TGTGCCAGCAGTGAAGTCACAGGGACTTCACCCCTCCACTTT.

The chain carries TRBV7-6 and TRBJ1-4; D call uncertain. The CDR3 sequence is 13 residues long. From germline, CDR1 is SGHVS and CDR2 FNYEAQ. Trimming stripped 2 bases from V and 7 bases from J, with 8 bases between. CDR3 protein: CASSLSHAEKLFF. The CDR3 DNA reads as TGTGCCAGCAGCTTAAGTCATGCTGAAAAACTGTTTTTT.

The V call is TRBV9, the J call TRBJ2-1; D might be TRBD2 (6 bases). Germline V gene data show CDR1 as SGDLS and CDR2 as YYNGEE. V dropped 0 bases and J dropped 5 bases, with 12 bases sitting between them. The CDR3 has 15 amino acids. The CDR3 region has the DNA TGTGCCAGCAGCGTAGCTGGGGGGAGGAACAATGAGCAGTTCTTC. Its translation: CASSVAGGRNNEQFF.

The rearrangement links TRBV6-6 to TRBJ2-7; no clear D. The CDR3 runs to 12 residues. V dropped 4 bases and J dropped 6 bases, with 10 bases sitting between them. Germline V gene lookup returns CDR1 MNHNY and CDR2 SVGAGI (reference sequence). CDR3 in amino acids: CASSSQPPEQYF. DNA of the CDR3: TGTGCCAGCAGTTCCCAGCCCCCCGAGCAGTACTTC.

The chain recombines TRBV9 with TRBJ2-7; TRBD2 aligns across 10 bases. V lost 6 bases to trimming and J lost 2 bases; unmatched junction nucleotides: 8. Germline-derived CDR1 and CDR2 are SGDLS and YYNGEE. The CDR3 runs to 15 residues. The CDR3 sequence is CASTPSGSPTYEQYF. DNA of the CDR3: TGTGCCAGCACACCTAGCGGGAGTCCCACCTACGAGCAGTACTTC.

This clone was recorded only once. This CDR3 is CASSLSNAPGEQFF. The CDR3 DNA reads as TGTGCCAGCAGTTTATCGAATGCACCTGGTGAGCAGTTCTTC. The chain uses TRBV27 and TRBJ2-1; D call uncertain. This CDR3 comprises 14 residues. CDR1 MNHEY and CDR2 SMNVEV come from the germline V gene (reference sequence). V was pared by 0 bases and J by 9 bases, with 12 bases between.

The DNA of the CDR3 is TGTGCCAGCAGCTCATTAGCGGGAGGGCCCCTGTCTGAGCAGTTCTTC. As protein: CASSSLAGGPLSEQFF. The V gene is TRBV7-8, the J gene TRBJ2-1; TRBD2 agrees at 11 bases. The CDR3 runs to 16 residues. The germline V gene encodes CDR1 SGHVS and CDR2 FQNEAQ. V shed 4 bases, J shed 9 bases, and the junction held 11 bases outside the gene matches.

The genes are TRBV13 and TRBJ1-6; TRBD1 agrees at 7 bases. CDR3 length equals 16 residues. Germline CDR1 and CDR2: PRHDT and FYEKMQ (reference sequence). V was clipped by 5 bases and J by 5 bases; unmatched bases: 9. The CDR3 here is CASSTTGNRDNSPLHF. CDR3 in DNA: TGTGCCAGCAGCACGACAGGGAACCGGGATAATTCACCCCTCCACTTT.

This clone was recorded once. The rearrangement uses TRBV7-9 and TRBJ2-5; 7 bases align to TRBD2. CDR3 size: 16 residues. V was clipped by 4 bases and J by 4 bases; unmatched bases: 12. Germline CDR1 SEHNR, CDR2 FQNEAQ (reference sequence). The CDR3 sequence is CASSYFGLDGAETQYF. DNA of the CDR3: TGTGCCAGCAGCTATTTCGGACTAGACGGCGCAGAGACCCAGTACTTC.

The chain couples TRBV25-1 to TRBJ1-3; D is unresolved. Trimming pared 4 bases from V and 0 bases from J, leaving 19 bases between. CDR3 size: 18 residues. Germline V gene lookup returns CDR1 MGHDK and CDR2 SYGVNS. This CDR3 is CASSAEGWHSSSGNTIYF. For the CDR3, the DNA is TGTGCCAGCAGTGCTGAAGGTTGGCACTCAAGCTCTGGAAACACCATATATTTT.

The V call is TRBV29-1, the J call TRBJ2-7; a possible D gene is TRBD2 (6 bases). CDR3 size: 15 residues. Germline V lookup: CDR1 SQVTM, CDR2 ANQGSEA. V lost 2 bases and J lost 0, with 14 bases in between. CDR3 region: CSVESSAGSSYEQYF. CDR3 DNA sequence: TGCAGCGTTGAATCGTCGGCGGGAAGCTCCTACGAGCAGTACTTC.